The 30 T cell receptor beta chains listed next were all sequenced from one sample in a study of read filtering for tumor transcriptome and immune sequencing. From roughly 400 ng of RNA, a library with molecular barcoded alpha/delta and beta/gamma adaptors was made. TCRdb used MiXCR to reprocess the reads, holding one entry per CDR3 protein. The data contain under 50,000 distinct CDR3 sequences, approximately 13% of them seen just once; the ten biggest clones take up 25% to 30%. The sequencing input was a population of CD138-negative cells sorted from bone marrow. These receptors came from a donor at least 40 years old with multiple myeloma.

This clonotype appeared many times. The chain combines TRBV7-2 with TRBJ1-4; D gene ambiguous. Trimming stripped 3 bases from V and 8 bases from J, with 10 bases between. CDR1 and CDR2 (germline): SGHTA, FQGNSA. The CDR3 totals 13 residues. CDR3 DNA: TGTGCCAGCAGCTTTGGGATGGGAGAAAAACTGTTTTTT. Translating it yields CASSFGMGEKLFF. Looking up the rest from reference TRBV7-2 and TRBJ1-4 gives the full variable domain: GAGVSQSPSNKVTEKGKDVELRCDPISGHTALYWYRQSLGQGLEFLIYFQGNSAPDKSGLPSDRFSAERTGGSVSTLTIQRTQQEDSAVYLCASSFGMGEKLFFGSGTQLSVL.

This clonotype was seen repeatedly, ten times or more. The V gene is TRBV9, the J gene TRBJ2-1; TRBD2 matches at 11 bases. CDR1 is SGDLS and CDR2 is YYNGEE in the germline V gene. The J segment lost 6 bases and the V segment lost 1 base, leaving 9 bases of the junction unmatched. This CDR3 region has 17 residues. The CDR3 loop reads CASSVFAASGRSNEQFF. CDR3 DNA: TGTGCCAGCAGCGTATTCGCGGCTAGCGGGAGGTCCAATGAGCAGTTCTTC.

Concerning this clonotype itself: The germline gene is not matched at one end of the junction; a read error may be the cause. The CDR3 protein is CASSHRDTGAGDTQNF. The CDR3 DNA is TGTGCCAGCAGTCACCGGGACACAGGAGCCGGGGATACGCAGAATTTT. The gene calls are TRBV2 and TRBJ2-3, with a weak D call TRBD1 (6 bases). This CDR3 has 16 residues. The germline V gene encodes CDR1 SNHLY and CDR2 FYNNEI.

This clonotype has more than one count but fewer than ten. A much larger clone lies a single base off, so this may be a read error. The conserved final phenylalanine or tryptophan is absent from the CDR3, which likely points to a read error. The chain employs TRBV7-2 and TRBJ2-3; the D gene is possibly TRBD2 (6 bases). The CDR3 length is 13 residues. Germline values: CDR1 SGHTA, CDR2 FQGNSA. Trimming stripped 2 bases from V and 5 bases from J, with 8 bases between. The CDR3 region is CASSLLGGDTQYL. The DNA for the CDR3 is TGTGCCAGCAGCTTATTGGGAGGAGATACGCAGTATCTT.

This clonotype showed up many times. The chain carries TRBV4-1 and TRBJ2-2, with D maybe TRBD2 (6 bases). V gave up 0 bases and J gave up 7 bases, with 12 bases separating them. Germline loops: CDR1 MGHRA, CDR2 YSYEKL. The CDR3 has 15 amino acids. The CDR3 reads CASSQDFAGYGELFF. CDR3 DNA: TGCGCCAGCAGCCAAGATTTCGCGGGGTACGGGGAGCTGTTTTTT.

The J gene is TRBJ2-2, the V gene TRBV29-1, with D perhaps matching TRBD2 (5 bases). Trimming cost V 4 bases and J 1 base, with 16 bases left between them. Germline lookup yields CDR1 SQVTM and CDR2 ANQGSEA. This CDR3 comprises 16 residues. CDR3 sequence (DNA): TGCAGCGTTGTTGGATGGGCAGGAGGGAACACCGGGGAGCTGTTTTTT. Translated: CSVVGWAGGNTGELFF.

By share of the sample, this clonotype is medium-sized (0.01 to 0.1%). The chain joins TRBV9 to TRBJ2-3; TRBD1 might be the D (5 bases). There are 16 residues in the CDR3. Germline V gene lookup returns CDR1 SGDLS and CDR2 YYNGEE. V gave up 0 bases and J gave up 6 bases, with 17 bases separating them. The CDR3 is CASSVAWGDRADTQYF. The CDR3 nucleotides are TGTGCCAGCAGCGTAGCTTGGGGCGATCGAGCGGATACGCAGTATTTT.

This clonotype appeared many times. CDR3 loop: CASSLGTGGSNQPQHF. The CDR3, as DNA: TGTGCCAGCAGCCTCGGGACAGGGGGCTCGAATCAGCCCCAGCATTTT. V is TRBV7-9 and J is TRBJ1-5, with 12 nucleotides matching TRBD1. The germline CDR1 and CDR2 sequences are SEHNR and FQNEAQ (reference sequence). This CDR3 is built from 16 residues. With 5 bases clipped from V and 4 bases from J, the junction kept 6 bases outside the gene matches.

This clonotype was counted at least ten times. The chain couples TRBV4-2 to TRBJ2-7; no firm D call. Trimming stripped 0 bases from V and 2 bases from J, with 8 bases between. CDR1 is LGHNA and CDR2 is YNFKEQ in the germline V gene. This CDR3 has 14 amino acids. CDR3 coding DNA: TGTGCCAGCAGCCAAGACCCCCGAGCCTACGAGCAGTACTTC. Amino acids: CASSQDPRAYEQYF.

This clonotype has a handful of counts. J is TRBJ2-3 and V is TRBV18, with 8 bases matching TRBD2. Germline CDR1 is KGHSH and CDR2 is LQKENI. The junction had 6 bases not matched to a gene; V was cut back by 2 bases and J by 5 bases. The CDR3 is 15 amino acids. The DNA of the CDR3 is TGTGCCAGCTCACCAACGGGAGGGCCCCGAGATACGCAGTATTTT. Protein product: CASSPTGGPRDTQYF.

This clonotype was observed many times. J is TRBJ2-5 and V is TRBV7-9; D is undetermined. The CDR3 covers 11 residues. V was clipped by 5 bases and J by 4 bases, with 5 bases between them. CDR1 is SEHNR, CDR2 FQNEAQ, per germline (reference sequence). CDR3 loop: CASSVLETQYF. The DNA for the CDR3 is TGTGCCAGCAGCGTATTAGAGACCCAGTACTTC.

This clonotype was detected only once. This rearrangement joins TRBV28 to TRBJ2-1; D might be TRBD1 or TRBD2, each matching 5 bases. There are 14 residues in the CDR3. In germline, CDR1 is MDHEN, CDR2 SYDVKM. V was pared by 3 bases and J by 9 bases, with 15 bases between. CDR3 nucleotide sequence: TGTGCCAGCAGTTTCGGGGACCTACACATTGAGCAGTTCTTC. Translation: CASSFGDLHIEQFF.

A few counts support this clonotype. A much larger clonotype is one base distant, so this may be a read error. V and J are TRBV6-5 and TRBJ2-6; D gene unclear. The CDR3 extends over 13 amino acids. Germline V CDR1 and CDR2: MNHEY, SVGAGI. The CDR3 sequence is CACRYSGANVLTF. In DNA form, the CDR3 reads TGTGCCTGCAGGTACTCTGGGGCCAACGTCCTGACTTTC.

This clonotype came up many times. The gene calls are TRBV7-6 and TRBJ2-1; D unclear. The CDR3 runs 16 residues. V was clipped by 5 bases and J by 0 bases, with 14 bases between them. Germline V gene lookup returns CDR1 SGHVS and CDR2 FNYEAQ. Here the CDR3 reads CASSGSQYSSYNEQFF. The CDR3 DNA reads TGTGCCAGCAGCGGCTCCCAGTATAGCTCCTACAATGAGCAGTTCTTC.

A remark on this clonotype: This likely comes from a read error, as the CDR3 has no conserved phenylalanine or tryptophan at its end. The rearrangement joins TRBV20-1 to TRBJ1-3; a weak D match, TRBD1 (6 bases). Germline loops: CDR1 DFQATT, CDR2 SNEGSKA (reference sequence). CDR3 length: 19 amino acids. Trimming stripped 5 bases from V and 4 bases from J, with 30 bases between. This chain's CDR3 is CSAECMDRSKNCSGNTIYL. The DNA of the CDR3 is TGCAGTGCTGAGTGCATGGACAGATCCAAAAACTGCTCGGGAAACACCATATATCTT.

The sample holds many counts of this clonotype. CDR3 sequence reads: CASSIDFYNEQFF. Written as DNA, the CDR3 is TGTGCCAGTAGTATAGACTTCTACAATGAGCAGTTCTTC. The V and J genes are TRBV19 and TRBJ2-1, with unresolved D. Germline CDR1 reads LNHDA; CDR2 reads SQIVND (reference sequence). V was pared by 0 bases and J by 3 bases, with 3 bases between. The CDR3 is 13 amino acids.

This clonotype was recorded a few times. This chain joins TRBV11-2 and TRBJ2-5, with 9 bases lining up with TRBD1. This CDR3 contains 15 residues. V dropped 1 base and J dropped 2; count of bases not matched to a gene: 2. Germline CDR1 reads SGHAT; CDR2 reads FQNNGV. In DNA, the CDR3 is TGTGCCAGCAGCTTAGGGGACAGGGCTCAAGAGACCCAGTACTTC. Encoded protein: CASSLGDRAQETQYF.

This clonotype was counted at least ten times. V gene TRBV3-1 combines with J gene TRBJ2-4; 8 bases are shared with TRBD1. CDR3 length: 16 amino acids. Trimming at V came to 1 base and at J to 1 base, leaving 3 bases not matched to a gene. Germline assignment: CDR1 LGHDT and CDR2 YNNKEL (reference sequence). The DNA for the CDR3 is TGTGCCAGCAGCCAAGGGTCAGGGGGCGCCAAAAACATTCAGTACTTC. Residues: CASSQGSGGAKNIQYF.

This clonotype was detected ten times or more. The chain carries TRBV15 and TRBJ1-5; 9 bases map to TRBD1. The germline V gene encodes CDR1 LNHNV and CDR2 YYDKDF (reference sequence). This CDR3 has 16 amino acids. V dropped 1 base and J dropped 5; count of bases not matched to a gene: 6. CDR3 protein: CATSRGSGQGHQPQHF. CDR3 nucleotides: TGTGCCACCAGCAGAGGGTCGGGACAGGGACATCAGCCCCAGCATTTT.

This clonotype was recorded many times. The V gene is TRBV5-5, the J gene TRBJ2-1, with 10 bases aligning to TRBD2. V was clipped by 4 bases and J by 5 bases; unmatched bases: 12. CDR1 SGHKS and CDR2 YYEKEE come from the germline V gene (reference sequence). The CDR3 is 17 residues long. The CDR3: CASSLRLLAGVNNEQFF. CDR3 coding DNA: TGTGCCAGCAGCCTCCGCCTCCTAGCGGGAGTAAACAATGAGCAGTTCTTC.

This clonotype was seen at least ten times. The gene calls are TRBV7-8 and TRBJ2-5; 7 bases agree with TRBD1. The CDR3 is 13 residues long. Germline-derived CDR1 and CDR2 are SGHVS and FQNEAQ. The V gene end was trimmed by 4 bases and the J gene end by 5 bases; junction bases not matched to a gene: 4. This chain's CDR3 is CASSWGQRETQYF. The CDR3 DNA reads TGTGCCAGCAGCTGGGGACAGCGGGAGACCCAGTACTTC.

Comments on this clonotype: Since a much larger clone is just one base distant, this may be a read error. The chain employs TRBV27 and TRBJ2-1, with 8 bases that match TRBD2. The J segment lost 4 bases and the V segment lost 8 bases, leaving 13 bases of the junction unmatched. The germline V gene encodes CDR1 MNHEY and CDR2 SMNVEV (reference sequence). The CDR3 has 16 residues. The CDR3 sequence is CASPLGGAGAYNEQFF. CDR3 DNA: TGTGCCAGCCCCCTGGGGGGAGCGGGAGCGTACAATGAGCAGTTCTTC.

The table lists this clonotype with many counts. J is TRBJ1-1 and V is TRBV5-6; D remains unclear. Germline CDR1 SGHDT, CDR2 YYEEEE. V was clipped by 1 base and J by 7 bases, with 5 bases between them. The CDR3 consists of 11 residues. The CDR3 region is CASSLLGEAFF. CDR3 coding DNA: TGTGCCAGCAGCTTGTTGGGTGAAGCTTTCTTT.

At least ten counts were recorded for this clonotype. The gene calls are TRBV2 and TRBJ1-2, with 10 positions matching TRBD1. The CDR3 contains 14 residues. After removal of 3 bases from V and 4 bases from J, the junction contained 2 bases not matched to a gene. Germline V gene sequence: CDR1 SNHLY, CDR2 FYNNEI. Here the CDR3 reads CASSEGQGSYGYTF. CDR3 DNA sequence: TGTGCCAGCAGTGAGGGACAGGGGAGCTATGGCTACACCTTC.

This clonotype occurred a few times. A much larger clonotype is one base distant, so this may be a read error. The chain recombines TRBV6-1 with TRBJ1-1; TRBD1 might be the D (5 bases). The CDR3 runs 14 residues. Trimming removed 6 bases from V and 1 base from J, with 12 bases in between. Germline V lookup: CDR1 MNHNS, CDR2 SASEGT. This CDR3 is CASRTGHSNTEAFF. In DNA, the CDR3 is TGTGCCAGCAGAACTGGACATTCGAACACTGAAGCTTTCTTT.

The chain has TRBV5-1 and TRBJ2-7; no reliable D call. V lost 4 bases, J lost 3 bases, and 14 bases lay in between. From germline, CDR1 is SGHRS and CDR2 YFSETQ. The CDR3 has 14 residues. CDR3: CASSPRWRNYEQYF. The CDR3 DNA sequence: TGCGCCAGCAGCCCCCGATGGCGCAACTACGAGCAGTACTTC.

This clonotype was counted ten times or more. The chain carries TRBV7-2 and TRBJ2-7; weak D call: TRBD2 (6 bases). This CDR3 has 13 amino acids. V was shortened by 5 bases and J by 5 bases, with 13 bases between the two germline ends. CDR1 and CDR2 from the germline V gene are SGHTA and FQGNSA. The chain's CDR3 is CASSPLGGNEQYF. The CDR3 DNA sequence: TGTGCCAGCAGCCCCCTTGGGGGGAACGAGCAGTACTTC.

This sequence joins TRBV10-3 and TRBJ2-3; 9 bases align to TRBD2. The CDR3 consists of 14 residues. J gave up 1 base and V 6 bases, and 2 bases lay outside the gene matches. Germline V gene data show CDR1 as ENHRY and CDR2 as SYGVKD. Here the CDR3 DNA reads TGTGCCATCAGCCCTAGCGGGGGCACAGATACGCAGTATTTT. It is translated as CAISPSGGTDTQYF.

This clonotype was detected a few times. The V gene is TRBV7-9, the J gene TRBJ2-7; D is possibly TRBD1 or TRBD2 (7 bases each). Trimming removed 1 base at V and 6 bases at J, with 13 bases between. Germline V gene lookup returns CDR1 SEHNR and CDR2 FQNEAQ (reference sequence). This CDR3 is 14 amino acids long. The CDR3 DNA sequence: TGTGCCAGCAGCTTAGGCGAGCGGGACAGCGAGCAGTACTTC. Its translation: CASSLGERDSEQYF.

This chain uses TRBV21-1 with TRBJ1-5; the table's D call TRBD1 went unverified against the DNA. TRBV21-1 is a pseudogene segment. The CDR3 sequence is 14 residues long. CDR3 sequence reads: CASIIRGLNQPQHF. DNA of the CDR3: TGTGCCAGCATAATAAGGGGCCTCAATCAGCCCCAGCATTTT.